This TCR beta chain was observed in a study of response to subunit inactivated influenza vaccine. General study findings and limits: After each seasonal influenza vaccination, few new T cells are recruited, the authors suggested.

This clonotype has just a few counts. Its antigen is not identified. Trimming shortened V by 6 bases and J by 0 bases, and 8 bases separated the two germline ends. The CDR3 consists of 12 residues. The germline V gene has CDR1 DFQATT and CDR2 SNEGSKA (reference sequence). TCRdb independently ran MiXCR on the RT-PCR reads; one entry per CDR3 protein. Of 600,000 to 850,000 distinct CDR3 sequences listed, about 15% are singletons. The specimen comprised PBMCs from blood, sampled around 15 days before vaccination. The rearrangement uses TRBV20-1 and TRBJ1-1; the D gene is possibly TRBD1 (6 bases). The receptor was isolated from a man aged 50 to 59 who received an inactivated influenza vaccine. The CDR3 sequence: CSAEGVNTEAFF. The CDR3, as DNA: TGCAGTGCCGAGGGGGTGAACACTGAAGCTTTCTTT.